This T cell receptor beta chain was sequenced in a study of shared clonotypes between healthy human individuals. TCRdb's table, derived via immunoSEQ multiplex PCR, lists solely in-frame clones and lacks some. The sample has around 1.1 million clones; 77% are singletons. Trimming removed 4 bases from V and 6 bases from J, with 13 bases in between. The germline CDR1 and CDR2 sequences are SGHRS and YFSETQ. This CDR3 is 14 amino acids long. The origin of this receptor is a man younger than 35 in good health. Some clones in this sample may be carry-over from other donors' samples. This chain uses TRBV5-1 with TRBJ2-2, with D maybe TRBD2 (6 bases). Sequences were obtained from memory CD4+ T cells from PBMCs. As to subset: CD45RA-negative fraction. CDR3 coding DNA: TGCGCCAGCAGCCGGGGACTCACCGCCGGGGAGCTGTTTTTT. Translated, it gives CASSRGLTAGELFF.